This T cell receptor (beta chain) comes out of a study of identical twins (dated by TCRdb to about 2016). Some background on the complete study: TCR alpha and beta repertoires from monozygotic twins, unrelated adults of various ages and cord blood were deep-sequenced to test whether fetal clonotypes persist. To rule out contamination, the twin experiments were replicated at different times with different library preparation protocols.

Trimming takes 5 bases from V and 6 bases from J, and the germline ends sit 14 bases apart. The CDR3 contains 14 residues, cysteine and phenylalanine counted. Only CDR3 DNA is held: 42 bases, read in frame from base 1. As encoded in the germline V gene, CDR1 is SGHVS while CDR2 is FQNEAQ. This clonotype appeared a few times. Its antigen specificity is not known. No per-base quality is available; no much larger clone lies one base away. Only healthy Caucasian donors were included. The researchers also sequenced three unrelated adults who were not twins: a male aged 18 to 29, a male aged 50 to 59, and a female aged 50 to 59. Using Miltenyi CD45RO+ enrichment and human naive T-cell isolation kits, memory (CD45RO+) and naive T cells were isolated from PBMC. Libraries were constructed by 5' RACE. The sample was run on an Illumina HiSeq 2000. Template switching added a universal primer binding site, and the final cDNA carried a unique molecular identifier that allowed TCR cDNA molecules to be counted accurately. First-strand cDNA for TCR alpha and beta chains was synthesized from specific primers in the conserved constant-segment region. To control for contamination, every cDNA library was double barcoded, receiving both a SMART-Mk sample barcode and Illumina barcodes. Two successive PCR steps introduced TruSeq adapter sequences along with Illumina sample barcodes. Sequencing of the TCR alpha and beta cDNA libraries was done on the Illumina HiSeq platform using custom primers. Per the source publication's procedure: Raw reads were processed with MiGEC to extract unique molecular identifiers, and MiXCR was used to determine CDR3 positions. Recombination models were inferred per individual with the repgenHMM and IGoR tools using an EM algorithm. Shared clonotypes were analyzed with the tcR package in R, and sharing was normalized by the product of cloneset sizes. To study raw recombination without the effects of thymic and clonal selection, out-of-frame nonproductive sequences were analyzed. TCRdb's own reprocessing of the public reads used fastp at Q25 and MiXCR and kept productive beta chains. Each record represents a unique CDR3 protein, reported with the most common genes and DNA among its rows. The V and J calls shown here were made by TCRdb, not taken from the authors' results. The sample has around 670,000 distinct CDR3 sequences on record, roughly 6.2% of them singletons. The top ten clones comprise roughly 1.6% of the sample.

Results and caveats for the whole study, not just this receptor: Conclusions relied on cross-sectional statistical analysis, since the same donors could not be followed over many years. Fewer insertions were carried by abundant cord blood beta clonotypes; a weaker similar trend was observed in young adult naive repertoires, while no such trend was observed in memory repertoires. Recombination models systematically underestimated out-of-frame TCR alpha sharing in monozygotic twins but agreed with sharing between unrelated individuals. Zero-insertion analyses could be partly confounded by invariant T cells such as MAIT and iNKT, though diverse VJ usage argued against such confounding for most clonotypes. Compared with coincidental sharing between unrelated individuals, out-of-frame TCR alpha sequences shared between twins showed an excess of sequences with low generation probability. Excess twin sharing in beta out-of-frame sequences was weaker because fewer shared sequences lowered the signal-to-noise ratio.

What was sequenced was naive T cells sorted from blood. The cell subset or site tag for this specimen amounts to: cells isolated with a human naive T-cell isolation kit. Recombination connected TRBV7-8 to TRBJ2-4; no D gene can be assigned with confidence. This sequence was found in a young man in good health. The sequenced DNA is TGTGCCAGCAGCCCTACGCCCCCGGGAAACATTCAGTACTTC. Translated, it gives CASSPTPPGNIQYF. The full variable domain, with segments outside the CDR3 supplied by the reference TRBV7-8 and TRBJ2-4 proteins, appears as GAGVSQSPRYKVAKRGQDVALRCDPISGHVSLFWYQQALGQGPEFLTYFQNEAQLDKSGLPSDRFFAERPEGSVSTLKIQRTQQEDSAVYLCASSPTPPGNIQYFGAGTRLSVL.